A selection of T cell receptor beta chains follows, all from one sample in a study of cytomegalovirus exposure and HLA in healthy donors. The data were produced by immunoSEQ multiplex PCR, yet TCRdb's version contains in-frame clones alone and is incomplete. The sample contains about 110,000 clones, about two thirds of which appear only once. Sequences were obtained from PBMCs. The receptors come from a female donor in good health and CMV-seronegative. Each CDR3 is given with its conserved first and last residue. D genes are given only for firm matches. The listing skips clone size in some rows; elsewhere it reads once, few, many or a size class.

V	J	D	size	DNA	CDR3
TRBV30	TRBJ2-7	-	-	TGTGCCTGGGGGCCCAATTCGGGAACCCCCTACGAGCAGTACTTC	CAWGPNSGTPYEQYF
TRBV14	TRBJ2-1	-	once	TGTGCCAGCAGCTCAAGATCATCGGCTGCTAGCTCCTACAATGAGCAGTTCTTC	CASSSRSSAASSYNEQFF
TRBV5-1	TRBJ1-4	TRBD1	few	TGCGCCAGCAGCGTCGCCGGGACAGGAGATGAAAAACTGTTTTTT	CASSVAGTGDEKLFF
TRBV6-1	TRBJ1-5	TRBD1	-	TGTGCCAGCAGTGAAAACCGACAGGGGGCGAGGCCCCAGCATTTT	CASSENRQGARPQHF
TRBV30	TRBJ2-3	TRBD1	-	TGTGCCTGGACAGGGGGCCCAATAAACACAGATACGCAGTATTTT	CAWTGGPINTDTQYF
TRBV10-3	TRBJ2-4	TRBD2	-	TGTGCCATCAGTTCCGAGCTAGCGGGAGGGCCGGGGGCCAAAAACATTCAGTACTTC	CAISSELAGGPGAKNIQYF
TRBV7-3	TRBJ2-1	TRBD2	few	TGTGCCAGCAGCTTGCTCGGCGGGGGAAACAATGAGCAGTTCTTC	CASSLLGGGNNEQFF
TRBV20-1	TRBJ2-1	-	few	TGCAGTGCTAGAGAACGGCGGGCGCAGTTCTTC	CSARERRAQFF
TRBV15	TRBJ2-7	TRBD2	-	TGTGCCACCCAGGTGGGGGGGGACTCCTACGAGCAGTACTTC	CATQVGGDSYEQYF
TRBV11-2	TRBJ2-7	TRBD1	-	TGTGCCAGCAGCTTCGGCAGGGGGCTCTCCTACGAGCAGTACTTC	CASSFGRGLSYEQYF
TRBV11-3	TRBJ2-3	TRBD2	-	TGTGCCAGCAGCTTCGGGACTAGCGGTACAGATACGCAGTATTTT	CASSFGTSGTDTQYF
TRBV23-1	TRBJ2-2	-	-	TGCGCCAGCAGTCAATTCGGTAAGAACACCGGGGAGCTGTTTTTT	CASSQFGKNTGELFF
TRBV10-3	TRBJ1-1	-	-	TGTGCCATCAGTGGCGTCGGCTCGGGAAACACTGAAGCTTTCTTT	CAISGVGSGNTEAFF
TRBV5-1	TRBJ2-5	TRBD2	few	TGCGCCAGCAGCATGGCTAGCGGGGCAGAGACCCAGTACTTC	CASSMASGAETQYF
TRBV28	TRBJ2-7	TRBD1	few	TGTGCCAGCAGTCCGGACAGGGGAGAGAACGAGCAGTACTTC	CASSPDRGENEQYF
TRBV5-5	TRBJ2-1	TRBD2	-	TGTGCCAGCAGCCAGAGACTAGCGGGTTATGAGCAGTTCTTC	CASSQRLAGYEQFF
TRBV28	TRBJ1-5	TRBD1	-	TGTGCCAGCAGTTTAAGGTCAGGGGGGAGAGGCAATCAGCCCCAGCATTTT	CASSLRSGGRGNQPQHF
TRBV5-1	TRBJ1-1	TRBD1	-	TGCGCCAGCAGCACGGGACAGGACAACACTGAAGCTTTCTTT	CASSTGQDNTEAFF
TRBV7-2	TRBJ2-7	TRBD2	-	TGTGCCAGCAGTACCGGGGGGACCAGGGTCGAGCAGTACTTC	CASSTGGTRVEQYF
TRBV18	TRBJ2-7	TRBD1	-	TGTGCCAGCTCACAACAACAGGGGATGAACGAGCAGTACTTC	CASSQQQGMNEQYF
TRBV25-1	TRBJ2-5	TRBD2	-	TGTGCCAGCAGTGAACAGCGGGATCGGAAAGAGACCCAGTACTTC	CASSEQRDRKETQYF
TRBV6-6	TRBJ2-7	TRBD1	-	TGTGCCAGCAGCACAGGGGGCCAGTACGAGCAGTACTTC	CASSTGGQYEQYF
TRBV30	TRBJ1-5	TRBD1	-	TGTGCCTGGAGCACCCCAGGGGGCAGTCAGCCCCAGCATTTT	CAWSTPGGSQPQHF
TRBV5-4	TRBJ2-7	TRBD2	-	TGTGCCAGCAGCTTGCGGTCGGGAGGGAGCTACGAGCAGTACTTC	CASSLRSGGSYEQYF
TRBV29-1	TRBJ2-2	TRBD2	few	TGCAGCGTTACTAGCGGACAGACCGGGGAGCTGTTTTTT	CSVTSGQTGELFF
TRBV7-2	TRBJ2-1	TRBD2	-	TGTGCCAGCAGCTTTCGGGCCGCGGGAGGGGTCAATGAGCAGTTCTTC	CASSFRAAGGVNEQFF
TRBV9	TRBJ2-3	-	few	TGTGCCAGCAGCGTAGACAGCGGTTCGGATACGCAGTATTTT	CASSVDSGSDTQYF
TRBV9	TRBJ1-3	-	-	TGTGCCAGCAGCGTAGCTGGCTTACCTGACTCTGGAAACACCATATATTTT	CASSVAGLPDSGNTIYF
TRBV5-1	TRBJ2-7	TRBD1	-	TGCGCCAGCAGCAGACAGGGGGCGCGTCTAGGACTGGACGAGCAGTACTTC	CASSRQGARLGLDEQYF
TRBV7-8	TRBJ2-7	TRBD2	-	TGTGCCAGCAGCCCGAGGACTAGCGGCGAGCAGTACTTC	CASSPRTSGEQYF
TRBV10-1	TRBJ2-7	TRBD1	-	TGCGCCAGCAGTGAGGGACAGGGGGTATCCTACGAGCAGTACTTC	CASSEGQGVSYEQYF
TRBV2	TRBJ2-7	-	-	TGTGCCGGCGGTGGACACCCCTACGAGCAGTACTTC	CAGGGHPYEQYF
TRBV29-1	TRBJ2-3	TRBD2	-	TGCAGCGTTGAAATCCTAGCGGGTTCTCGCACAGATACGCAGTATTTT	CSVEILAGSRTDTQYF
TRBV15	TRBJ2-5	-	-	TGTGCCACCAGCAAGGGGCAGGGTGGAGAGACCCAGTACTTC	CATSKGQGGETQYF
TRBV4-1	TRBJ2-7	TRBD1	-	TGCGCCAGCAGAGCCGGGACAGGGGTCTACGAGCAGTACTTC	CASRAGTGVYEQYF
TRBV5-1	TRBJ2-7	TRBD2	-	TGCGCCAGCAGCTTGGGGGCTAGCGGTACATACGAGCAGTACTTC	CASSLGASGTYEQYF
TRBV2	TRBJ2-1	-	few	TGTGCCAGCAGTGAAGCAAAGAAGCGGTCCCATAAGTTCTTC	CASSEAKKRSHKFF
TRBV25-1	TRBJ2-7	TRBD2	-	TGTGCCAGCAGTGAATTTCGGGGGGATGTCGACGAGCAGTACTTC	CASSEFRGDVDEQYF
TRBV4-2	TRBJ1-2	TRBD1	-	TGTGCCAGCAGCCAAGAACGGGACAGGGTGAATGGCTACACCTTC	CASSQERDRVNGYTF
TRBV27	TRBJ2-3	TRBD1	-	TGTGCCAGCAGTTACGGACAGGGGTGGGGGGCCGCAGATACGCAGTATTTT	CASSYGQGWGAADTQYF
TRBV2	TRBJ2-7	TRBD2	-	TGTGCCAGCAGATGGACTAGCGGGAGGGGCGAGCAGTACTTC	CASRWTSGRGEQYF
TRBV15	TRBJ2-5	-	-	TGTGCCACCAGCAGAGGGGTCATAGTAGGGGTGGGAGAGACCCAGTACTTC	CATSRGVIVGVGETQYF
TRBV10-1	TRBJ2-1	-	-	TGCGCCAGCAGTACGGGAGTTGGCTACAATGAGCAGTTCTTC	CASSTGVGYNEQFF
TRBV10-2	TRBJ2-7	TRBD1	-	TGCGCCAGCAGTCAACAGGGGTACGAGCAGTACTTC	CASSQQGYEQYF
TRBV5-1	TRBJ2-3	-	-	TGCGCCAGCAGACCTGAGGGGGGCACAGATACGCAGTATTTT	CASRPEGGTDTQYF
TRBV30	TRBJ2-3	-	-	TGTGCCTGGAGTTGGGGCGGGGTGATCACAGATACGCAGTATTTT	CAWSWGGVITDTQYF
TRBV7-9	TRBJ2-5	-	-	TGTGCCAGCAGCCACCATCGAGGTCTGCAAGAGACCCAGTACTTC	CASSHHRGLQETQYF
TRBV27	TRBJ2-1	TRBD1	-	TGTGCCGGCAGTTACCTAGGGGGCCGGTATGAGCAGTTCTTC	CAGSYLGGRYEQFF
TRBV15	TRBJ1-2	-	few	TGTGCCACCAGCAGAGACGGAGAGGGCTACACCTTC	CATSRDGEGYTF
TRBV6-8	TRBJ2-7	TRBD1	-	TGTGCCAGCACAGTCCGTCTGACAGGGAAAATTAGCGAGCAGTACTTC	CASTVRLTGKISEQYF